This passage covers 15 T cell receptor beta chains from one sample sequenced in a study of T cell responses to AZD1222 COVID-19 vaccine. The repertoire was sequenced with immunoSEQ multiplex PCR; TCRdb's copy has only in-frame clones and lacks some. The sample consists of 110,000 to 150,000 clones, 80% to 95% of them appearing once. Sample: peripheral blood, taken on day 0 of MenACWY control vaccination. These receptors were taken from an adult in good health.

This chain links TRBV19 with TRBJ2-7; possible D gene TRBD2, 6 bases. There are 13 residues in the CDR3. Germline CDR1 is LNHDA and CDR2 is SQIVND (reference sequence). The ends were cut back, 5 bases at V and 6 bases at J, with 14 bases in the middle. The CDR3 DNA reads as TGTGCCAGTAGTCCCACGGGAGCGAGCGAGCAGTACTTC. Translating gives CASSPTGASEQYF.

This sequence joins TRBV19 and TRBJ1-2; TRBD1 agrees at 9 bases. The germline V gene has CDR1 LNHDA and CDR2 SQIVND (reference sequence). There are 12 residues in the CDR3. The junction had 3 bases not matched to a gene; V was cut back by 6 bases and J by 7 bases. In DNA, the CDR3 is TGTGCCAGTAGACAGGGGGCTGGTGGCTACACCTTC. As protein: CASRQGAGGYTF.

V usage is TRBV25-1 and J usage is TRBJ2-7; D uncertain. The CDR3 consists of 11 residues. Trimming removed 4 bases from V and 6 bases from J, with 7 bases in between. From germline, CDR1 is MGHDK and CDR2 SYGVNS. CDR3 in amino acids: CASSAGLEQYF. CDR3 bases: TGTGCCAGCAGTGCGGGTCTCGAGCAGTACTTC.

The chain combines TRBV5-1 with TRBJ1-1, with a weak D call TRBD1 (5 bases). The germline gives CDR1 SGHRS, CDR2 YFSETQ. The CDR3 totals 16 residues. Trimming took 4 bases from V and 7 from J, leaving 23 bases between them. The CDR3 nucleotides read TGCGCCAGCAGCGCAGGACATTCGGGGCCTGGAGGTGAAGCTTTCTTT. Translation: CASSAGHSGPGGEAFF.

The V and J genes are TRBV6-5 and TRBJ1-1; 7 bases map to TRBD1. CDR1 is MNHEY, CDR2 SVGAGI, per germline. After removal of 6 bases from V and 4 bases from J, the junction contained 8 bases not matched to a gene. The CDR3 has 14 residues. The CDR3 reads CASSQTGTPTEAFF. DNA of the CDR3: TGTGCCAGCAGCCAGACAGGGACCCCCACTGAAGCTTTCTTT.

This clone was picked up one time. The chain combines TRBV30 with TRBJ1-1; D is ambiguous. With 2 bases removed from V and 0 bases from J, the gap between germline ends came to 13 bases. Germline CDR1 GTSNPN, CDR2 SVGIG (reference sequence). The CDR3 is 15 residues long. The CDR3 protein is CAWSRLAGVNTEAFF. For the CDR3, the DNA is TGTGCCTGGAGTAGGTTGGCAGGCGTGAACACTGAAGCTTTCTTT.

The rearrangement joins TRBV6-6 to TRBJ1-6; 7 bases agree with TRBD1. This CDR3 comprises 12 residues. V shed 11 bases, J shed 6 bases, and the junction held 4 bases outside the gene matches. Per germline, CDR1 MNHNY and CDR2 SVGAGI (reference sequence). The CDR3 nucleotides are TGTGCCTCCGGACAGGTTAATTCACCCCTCCACTTT. This codes for CASGQVNSPLHF.

The chain links TRBV3-1 (or the pseudogene TRBV3-2) to TRBJ1-1; D uncertain. CDR1 and CDR2 (germline): LGHDT, YNNKEL (reference sequence). The CDR3 sequence is 14 residues long. V lost 6 bases and J lost 2, with 13 bases in between. Written as DNA, the CDR3 is TGTGCCAGCAGGGTAGGACTCTCCAACACTGAAGCTTTCTTT. Its protein is CASRVGLSNTEAFF.

J is TRBJ1-2 and V is TRBV5-6; 8 nucleotides match TRBD1. Per the germline V gene, CDR1 is SGHDT and CDR2 is YYEEEE. V trimming: 0 bases; J trimming: 0 bases; junction bases outside the gene matches: 7. CDR3 length: 17 amino acids. The CDR3 reads CASSLEPGGPANYGYTF. The DNA for the CDR3 is TGTGCCAGCAGCTTGGAACCAGGGGGCCCTGCTAACTATGGCTACACCTTC.

V and J are TRBV10-3 and TRBJ1-1, with 8 bases identical to TRBD1. This CDR3 contains 13 residues. J gave up 10 bases and V 5 bases, and 9 bases lay outside the gene matches. Looked up from germline, CDR1 is ENHRY and CDR2 is SYGVKD. CDR3 DNA: TGTGCCATCAGTAACCACGGACAGGGTGTAGCTTTCTTT. Translated, it gives CAISNHGQGVAFF.

The chain links TRBV6-5 to TRBJ1-5; no definite D call. The CDR3 runs 11 residues. CDR1 and CDR2 from the germline V gene are MNHEY and SVGAGI. The ends were cut back, 4 bases at V and 7 bases at J, with 5 bases in the middle. The CDR3 bases are TGTGCCAGCAGTTTGTCGCAGCCCCAGCATTTT. Its translation is CASSLSQPQHF.

The chain employs TRBV12-3 or TRBV12-4 and TRBJ1-2; D is uncertain. The CDR3 has 13 amino acids. V shed 7 bases and J shed 5 bases, with 14 bases lying between them. CDR3 protein: CASIPLGEYGYTF. CDR3 in DNA: TGTGCCAGCATCCCATTGGGAGAGTATGGCTACACCTTC.

This rearrangement joins TRBV9 to TRBJ1-1, with D hard to call. Between the trimmed V and J ends, which lost 4 bases and 6 bases, there was a span of 16 bases. Germline assignment: CDR1 SGDLS and CDR2 YYNGEE. The CDR3 consists of 14 residues. DNA for the CDR3: TGTGCCAGCAGCCCATCGACCCGTTCCGCTGAAGCTTTCTTT. This codes for CASSPSTRSAEAFF. Full variable domain (outside the CDR3, taken from reference TRBV9 and TRBJ1-1): DSGVTQTPKHLITATGQRVTLRCSPRSGDLSVYWYQQSLDQGLQFLIQYYNGEERAKGNILERFSAQQFPDLHSELNLSSLELGDSALYFCASSPSTRSAEAFFGQGTRLTVV.

The genes are TRBV5-1 and TRBJ1-1; the match to TRBD1 covers 9 bases. V lost 4 bases and J lost 7; bases outside the gene matches: 11. This CDR3 contains 15 residues. The germline V gene has CDR1 SGHRS and CDR2 YFSETQ. The CDR3 sequence is CASSKDRGPGDEAFF. CDR3 bases: TGCGCCAGCAGCAAGGACAGGGGCCCGGGGGATGAAGCTTTCTTT.

The V gene is TRBV7-8, the J gene TRBJ1-1; tentative D call: TRBD1 (5 bases). The germline CDR1 and CDR2 sequences are SGHVS and FQNEAQ. V was shortened by 6 bases and J by 2 bases, with 10 bases between the two germline ends. The CDR3 is 13 amino acids. The CDR3: CASRGVENTEAFF. CDR3 coding DNA: TGTGCCAGCAGGGGGGTTGAAAACACTGAAGCTTTCTTT.